A single sample is the source of the 19 T cell receptor beta chains below, sequenced in a study of human T cells and chemical hapten exposure. This sample's time point: patch test 3, about 24 weeks after DPC sensitization. Treatment: therapeutic diphenylcyclopropenone sensitization with weekly scalp DPC. A single record per CDR3 protein comes from TCRdb applying MiXCR to the RACE reads. The data hold 150,000 to 200,000 distinct CDR3 sequences, with 24% observed a single time. The starting material was whole blood, obtained in connection with sensitization to the hapten diphenylcyclopropenone (DPC). The receptors were sampled from a woman in her forties with alopecia areata. Some clones in this sample may be carry-over from other donors' samples.

This chain connects TRBV6-5 to TRBJ2-3, with 11 bases matching TRBD2. V was clipped by 6 bases and J by 8 bases; unmatched bases: 10. Germline V gene lookup returns CDR1 MNHEY and CDR2 SVGAGI. The CDR3 is 15 amino acids. The CDR3 reads CASRRSGGGAVTQYF. In DNA, the CDR3 is TGTGCCAGCAGGCGTAGCGGGGGGGGGGCCGTTACGCAGTATTTT.

The CDR3 region is CASMAGGEDTQYF. CDR3 nucleotide sequence: TGTGCCAGCATGGCGGGAGGTGAAGATACGCAGTATTTT. The chain recombines TRBV7-8 with TRBJ2-3; 8 bases fit TRBD2. Germline CDR1 is SGHVS and CDR2 is FQNEAQ. This CDR3 is built from 13 residues. V gave up 7 bases and J gave up 5 bases; unmatched junction bases: 5.

The sample holds a few counts of this clonotype. The rearrangement links TRBV7-9 to TRBJ2-7, with D unclear. This CDR3 has 13 residues. Germline CDR1 is SEHNR and CDR2 is FQNEAQ (reference sequence). Deletions cut 4 bases from V and 5 bases from J, with 12 bases between. CDR3 DNA: TGTGCCAGCAGCTCCGGGCAGACGGACGAGCAGTACTTC. Translating gives CASSSGQTDEQYF.

The V and J genes are TRBV29-1 and TRBJ1-1, with 9 nucleotides matching TRBD1. CDR1 and CDR2 from the germline V gene are SQVTM and ANQGSEA. The CDR3 consists of 14 residues. J was trimmed by 5 bases and V by 6 bases; bases with no gene match: 10. CDR3 nucleotide sequence: TGCAGCGTCGCACTGGTGACAGGGGGAACTGAAGCTTTCTTT. Translated, it gives CSVALVTGGTEAFF.

This chain connects TRBV5-1 to TRBJ2-7; 8 nucleotides align to TRBD1. Germline V lookup: CDR1 SGHRS, CDR2 YFSETQ. The CDR3 covers 14 residues. The V segment lost 5 bases and the J segment 1 base; nucleotides outside the gene matches: 5. DNA for the CDR3: TGCGCCAGCAGGGGGGACAGGCTATCCTACGAGCAGTACTTC. Translation gives CASRGDRLSYEQYF.

The sample holds a few counts of this clonotype. The V and J genes are TRBV25-1 and TRBJ2-3; D may match TRBD1 or TRBD2 (5 bases each). The V end was cut by 2 bases, the J end by 0 bases, with 15 bases between. Germline V CDR1 and CDR2: MGHDK, SYGVNS. The length of the CDR3 is 17 residues. CDR3 protein: CASSEGVRGVSTDTQYF. In nucleotides, the CDR3 is TGTGCCAGCAGTGAAGGGGTTCGGGGCGTTAGCACAGATACGCAGTATTTT.

This clonotype was recorded a few times. This sequence joins TRBV28 and TRBJ2-7; D unclear. Germline CDR1 reads MDHEN; CDR2 reads SYDVKM. CDR3 size: 12 residues. Trimming removed 3 bases at V and 6 bases at J, with 9 bases between. This CDR3 reads CASSFDVAEQYF. CDR3 coding DNA: TGTGCCAGCAGTTTTGATGTCGCCGAGCAGTACTTC.

The table lists this clonotype with a few counts. CDR3 sequence: CASSLGQISTDTQYF. Written as DNA, the CDR3 is TGTGCCAGCAGTTTAGGACAGATAAGCACAGATACGCAGTATTTT. The chain recombines TRBV12-3 or TRBV12-4 with TRBJ2-3; maybe TRBD1 (5 bases). The CDR3 has 15 residues. V dropped 1 base and J dropped 0 bases, with 8 bases sitting between them.

This clonotype was counted between two and nine times. The chain joins TRBV7-9 to TRBJ2-1; 9 bases line up with TRBD2. V lost 2 bases to trimming and J lost 7 bases; unmatched junction nucleotides: 6. The germline V gene has CDR1 SEHNR and CDR2 FQNEAQ (reference sequence). The CDR3 is 15 residues long. The CDR3 here is CASSLRSGSSNEQFF. The CDR3, as DNA: TGTGCCAGCAGCTTACGTAGCGGGAGTTCGAATGAGCAGTTCTTC.

The chain recombines TRBV28 with TRBJ2-7, with 9 bases lining up with TRBD2. CDR1 is MDHEN and CDR2 is SYDVKM in the germline V gene. The CDR3 covers 16 residues. With 2 bases clipped from V and 5 bases from J, the junction kept 10 bases outside the gene matches. CDR3 in amino acids: CASSLSSGSPTHEQYF. DNA of the CDR3: TGTGCCAGCAGTTTAAGTAGCGGGAGCCCCACCCACGAGCAGTACTTC.

This clonotype was detected a few times. This chain joins TRBV27 and TRBJ2-1; 8 bases are shared with TRBD1. This CDR3 comprises 12 residues. The germline V gene encodes CDR1 MNHEY and CDR2 SMNVEV (reference sequence). V was clipped by 6 bases and J by 12 bases; unmatched bases: 7. CDR3 loop: CASSPQGAAQFF. CDR3 DNA: TGTGCCAGCAGCCCTCAGGGGGCGGCGCAGTTCTTC.

V usage is TRBV5-1 and J usage is TRBJ1-1, with D perhaps TRBD1 (6 bases). The CDR3 is made up of 15 amino acids. Germline V gene lookup returns CDR1 SGHRS and CDR2 YFSETQ. Trimming shortened V by 4 bases and J by 4 bases, and 17 bases separated the two germline ends. CDR3 sequence reads: CASSPRGGQGTEAFF. In nucleotides, the CDR3 is TGCGCCAGCAGCCCCCGAGGGGGGCAAGGCACTGAAGCTTTCTTT.

This clonotype was observed once. The rearrangement uses TRBV6-6 and TRBJ1-2; no firm D call. This CDR3 has 14 amino acids. V was shortened by 2 bases and J by 13 bases, with 20 bases between the two germline ends. The germline CDR1 and CDR2 sequences are MNHNY and SVGAGI (reference sequence). The CDR3 nucleotides are TGTGCCAGCAGTTACCCCGTTCAGGAGAGCGGAAGCACCTTC. It yields the protein CASSYPVQESGSTF.

Only a few counts were recorded for this clonotype. The J gene is TRBJ2-3, the V gene TRBV4-2; the D gene is possibly TRBD2 (6 bases). This CDR3 region has 16 residues. The ends were cut back, 0 bases at V and 5 bases at J, with 15 bases in the middle. Germline CDR1 LGHNA, CDR2 YNFKEQ. The CDR3 DNA reads as TGTGCCAGCAGCCAAGATAGCGCTAGCGCTAGAGATACGCAGTATTTT. Translating gives CASSQDSASARDTQYF.

This clonotype was observed a few times. The chain carries TRBV7-2 and TRBJ1-6; no reliable D call. The CDR3 totals 18 residues. Germline V gene sequence: CDR1 SGHTA, CDR2 FQGNSA. Trimming stripped 5 bases from V and 1 base from J, with 18 bases between. The CDR3 DNA is TGTGCCAGCAGCCCTATCAACGCTCGGTCTTCCTATAATTCACCCCTCCACTTT. It translates to CASSPINARSSYNSPLHF.

This clonotype was seen more than once but under ten times. CDR3 nucleotide sequence: TGTGCCATTGGGACAGGTGACGTACAAGAGACCCAGTACTTC. Protein: CAIGTGDVQETQYF. The chain recombines TRBV10-3 with TRBJ2-5, with 8 bases matching TRBD1. The germline V gene encodes CDR1 ENHRY and CDR2 SYGVKD. CDR3 size: 14 residues. Unmatched junction bases numbered 8, after V lost 9 bases and J lost 2 bases.

The CDR3 DNA reads TGTGCCAGCAGCATGCAGAATGAGCAGTTCTTC. This gives the protein CASSMQNEQFF. V gene TRBV12-3 or TRBV12-4 combines with J gene TRBJ2-1; no clear D gene. Trimming left V 6 bases short and J 7 bases short, with 7 bases between. This CDR3 region has 11 residues.

The sample holds a few counts of this clonotype. V and J are TRBV7-2 and TRBJ2-5; no clear D. Germline loops: CDR1 SGHTA, CDR2 FQGNSA. The V end lost 5 bases, the J end lost 2 bases, and 9 bases lay between the germline ends. The length of the CDR3 is 13 residues. CDR3 DNA sequence: TGTGCCAGCAGCACGACGCGTCAAGAGACCCAGTACTTC. This sequence encodes CASSTTRQETQYF.

This rearrangement joins TRBV12-3 or TRBV12-4 to TRBJ1-1; 7 bases fit TRBD1. The ends lost 5 bases at V and 7 bases at J; junction bases unmatched: 7. The CDR3 is made up of 13 amino acids. CDR3 sequence (DNA): TGTGCCAGCAGTCTAATCTACAGGGGTGAAGCTTTCTTT. Amino acid sequence: CASSLIYRGEAFF.